The sequence of this TCR beta chain was determined in a study of cytomegalovirus exposure and HLA in healthy donors. Healthy bone marrow donors made up the donors. Researchers ran the PCR with 60 Vbeta and 13 Jbeta primers. TCRdb's copy holds only in-frame clones and misses some; the assay was immunoSEQ multiplex PCR. The table for this sample gives 70,000 to 75,000 clones. The study, taken as a whole, reports: Earlier findings revealed that most TCR beta V segments proved productive either about 87% or about 30% of the time. Per published reports, the classifier diagnosed cytomegalovirus status with high specificity and sensitivity. In vitro experiments confirmed that a few CMV-associated chains were specific for CMV antigens.

Germline CDR1 is SEHNR and CDR2 is FQNEAQ (reference sequence). V was cut by 5 bases and J by 4 bases, with 12 bases left in between. The CDR3 spans 14 residues. A note on this clone: Its antigen is unidentified.

The chain joins TRBV7-9 to TRBJ2-1; D is uncertain. The material sequenced was PBMCs. The sequence derives from a female donor in good health and CMV-seropositive. The CDR3 bases are TGTGCCAGCAGCCCCCCCCCTTTTTACAATGAGCAGTTCTTC. The encoded protein is CASSPPPFYNEQFF.